What follows are 3 T cell receptor beta chains derived from one specimen sequenced in a study of response to subunit inactivated influenza vaccine. TCRdb re-called the RT-PCR reads through MiXCR, storing one row per CDR3 protein. The sample contains 430,000 or so distinct CDR3 sequences, about a tenth of which appear only once. Sequencing used PBMCs from blood, obtained roughly 47 days after vaccination. The source of these receptors is a man aged 50 or older who received an inactivated influenza vaccine.

This clonotype appeared a few times. The CDR3: CASSQLTGTYTGELFF. For the CDR3, the DNA is TGTGCCAGCAGCCAACTGACAGGGACCTACACCGGGGAGCTGTTTTTT. The V and J genes are TRBV14 and TRBJ2-2; 7 nucleotides align to TRBD1. The germline CDR1 and CDR2 sequences are SGHDN and FVKESK. The CDR3 is 16 residues long. V lost 2 bases, J lost 3 bases, and 6 bases stayed unmatched.

This clonotype was picked up a small number of times. The V call is TRBV29-1, the J call TRBJ1-1; D is unclear. The CDR3 sequence is 14 residues long. Trimming removed 5 bases at V and 2 bases at J, with 15 bases between. CDR1 is SQVTM, CDR2 ANQGSEA, per germline. CDR3 in amino acids: CSVSVATDNTEAFF. In DNA, the CDR3 is TGCAGCGTTTCAGTGGCCACAGATAACACTGAAGCTTTCTTT.

This clonotype was counted only a few times. The chain is built from TRBV10-3 and TRBJ2-7, with 7 bases matching TRBD2. CDR3 size: 14 residues. Germline loops: CDR1 ENHRY, CDR2 SYGVKD. V shed 6 bases and J 6 bases; nucleotides not matched to a gene: 11. CDR3 in amino acids: CAISAGTPGGEQYF. The DNA for the CDR3 is TGTGCCATCAGCGCCGGGACTCCGGGGGGCGAGCAGTACTTC.